One sample yielded the 27 T cell receptor beta chains listed below, sequenced in a study of blood T cell repertoires in COVID-19 (dated by TCRdb to about 2020). Libraries were prepared through the immunoSEQ multiplex PCR assay. The source is immuneACCESS, and TCRdb retained only in-frame sequences with V and J called. Part of the clones is not carried over; for the studies checked, unresolved V genes explain less than half of this, and the remainder is unexplained. In this sample the table shows approximately 210,000 clones, around 83% of which occur a single time. The ten largest clones represent roughly 2.9% of the sample. The sequenced sample was peripheral blood. The origin of the receptors is a man aged 45-65 years with active or convalescent COVID-19.

This sequence joins TRBV7-8 and TRBJ1-6; possibly TRBD1 for D (5 bases). CDR3 length equals 15 residues. Trimming took 1 base from V and 7 from J, leaving 11 bases between them. Germline values: CDR1 SGHVS, CDR2 FQNEAQ. Written as DNA, the CDR3 is TGTGCCAGCAGCTTAGTCGAGACAGCAAATTCACCCCTCCACTTT. It translates to CASSLVETANSPLHF.

In this sample, this clone turned up many times. The chain employs TRBV21-1 and TRBJ1-1; the table calls TRBD1, which could not be checked here. TRBV21-1 counts as a pseudogene. The CDR3 loop spans 17 amino acids. The CDR3 sequence is CASSKEVGDTENTEAFF. CDR3 nucleotides: TGTGCCAGCAGCAAAGAGGTAGGGGACACAGAAAACACTGAAGCTTTCTTT.

A remark on this clone: This sample also contains other DNA sequences that code for the same CDR3. The chain combines TRBV19 with TRBJ2-7; TRBD1 agrees at 12 bases. Trimming took 4 bases from V and 4 from J; bases not matched to a gene: 2. CDR1 and CDR2 (germline): LNHDA, SQIVND (reference sequence). The CDR3 extends over 14 amino acids. The CDR3 sequence is CASSTGQGAYEQYF. In DNA form, the CDR3 reads TGTGCCAGTAGTACGGGACAGGGGGCTTACGAGCAGTACTTC.

The chain carries TRBV29-1 and TRBJ1-1; possibly TRBD1 for D (5 bases). The CDR3 is made up of 13 amino acids. Per germline, CDR1 SQVTM and CDR2 ANQGSEA. Trimming stripped 5 bases from V and 5 bases from J, with 15 bases between. The DNA for the CDR3 is TGCAGCGTTCTCCCAGTAGCAGGGACTGAAGCTTTCTTT. Protein: CSVLPVAGTEAFF.

The rearrangement links TRBV3-1 (or the pseudogene TRBV3-2) to TRBJ2-1; 7 bases map to TRBD1. CDR1 is LGHDT and CDR2 is YNNKEL in the germline V gene (reference sequence). The CDR3 runs 15 residues. Trimming cost V 4 bases and J 1 base; bases outside gene matches: 4. CDR3: CASSLRQGSYNEQFF. The CDR3 nucleotides read TGTGCCAGCAGCCTAAGACAGGGTTCCTACAATGAGCAGTTCTTC.

This clone has only one observation. The DNA for the CDR3 is TGCAGTGTAGGACGGACAAGGGCCCAGTACTTC. Amino acids: CSVGRTRAQYF. The V gene is TRBV20-1, the J gene TRBJ2-5; perhaps TRBD1 as D (5 bases). Trimming removed 7 bases from V and 9 bases from J, with 15 bases in between. Germline V gives CDR1 DFQATT, CDR2 SNEGSKA (reference sequence). CDR3 length: 11 amino acids.

This clone was counted once. The V gene is TRBV11-2, the J gene TRBJ2-2, with TRBD2 identical over 8 bases. The trim removed 5 bases at V and 7 bases at J, leaving 12 bases unmatched. The CDR3 covers 16 residues. Germline lookup yields CDR1 SGHAT and CDR2 FQNNGV. The DNA of the CDR3 is TGTGCCAGCAGCCAGCCCCCGGGACTAGTAGGCGGGGAGCTGTTTTTT. Encoded protein: CASSQPPGLVGGELFF.

This sequence joins TRBV4-3 and TRBJ2-1; 7 bases match TRBD2. Germline V gene data show CDR1 as LGHNA and CDR2 as YSLEER. Trimming at V came to 0 bases and at J to 0 bases, leaving 14 bases not matched to a gene. The CDR3 loop spans 20 amino acids. The chain's CDR3 is CASSQEKNFRAGSSYNEQFF. In DNA form, the CDR3 reads TGCGCCAGCAGCCAAGAGAAAAACTTTAGAGCGGGGAGCTCCTACAATGAGCAGTTCTTC.

The genes are TRBV2 and TRBJ2-3; the D gene is possibly TRBD1 (6 bases). CDR3 size: 13 residues. Germline CDR1 SNHLY, CDR2 FYNNEI. V dropped 11 bases and J dropped 0 bases, with 12 bases sitting between them. The chain's CDR3 is CAGRTGSTDTQYF. The CDR3 bases are TGTGCCGGCCGTACAGGGAGCACAGATACGCAGTATTTT.

This clone appeared a single time. The chain recombines TRBV12-3 or TRBV12-4 with TRBJ1-1; D is unclear. Trimming pared 8 bases from V and 4 bases from J, leaving 14 bases between. The CDR3 length is 13 residues. As DNA, the CDR3 is TGTGCCAGCCGTCGTGGGGAGGGCACTGAAGCTTTCTTT. Its protein is CASRRGEGTEAFF.

The chain employs TRBV7-2 and TRBJ1-6; tentative D call: TRBD1 (6 bases). This CDR3 has 14 residues. From germline, CDR1 is SGHTA and CDR2 FQGNSA. V lost 2 bases to trimming and J lost 7 bases, with 9 bases between them. CDR3 in DNA: TGTGCCAGCAGCTTACGCAGGGGCAATTCACCCCTCCACTTT. Translating gives CASSLRRGNSPLHF. Full variable domain (outside the CDR3, taken from reference TRBV7-2 and TRBJ1-6): GAGVSQSPSNKVTEKGKDVELRCDPISGHTALYWYRQSLGQGLEFLIYFQGNSAPDKSGLPSDRFSAERTGGSVSTLTIQRTQQEDSAVYLCASSLRRGNSPLHFGNGTRLTVT.

The chain couples TRBV11-2 to TRBJ1-5; 7 bases are a match to TRBD1. The CDR3 is 13 residues long. The germline gives CDR1 SGHAT, CDR2 FQNNGV. The V gene end was trimmed by 5 bases and the J gene end by 7 bases; junction bases not matched to a gene: 5. In DNA, the CDR3 is TGTGCCAGCAGCATTGACAGGGACCAGCCCCAGCATTTT. Translated: CASSIDRDQPQHF.

V gene TRBV6-5 combines with J gene TRBJ1-2; TRBD1 aligns across 9 bases. The CDR3 extends over 15 amino acids. Germline trimming cut 1 base from V and 5 bases from J; bases unmatched to any gene: 5. Germline-derived CDR1 and CDR2 are MNHEY and SVGAGI. For the CDR3, the DNA is TGTGCCAGCAGTTACTTTACAGGGGGCGTTTATGGCTACACCTTC. This translates into CASSYFTGGVYGYTF.

The V call is TRBV7-9, the J call TRBJ1-5; D possibly corresponds to TRBD1 (6 bases). Germline V gives CDR1 SEHNR, CDR2 FQNEAQ (reference sequence). The CDR3 runs 13 residues. Trimming removed 3 bases at V and 9 bases at J, with 12 bases between. The CDR3 DNA sequence: TGTGCCAGCAGCTTCGGACAGTCATGGCCCCAGCATTTT. Translation gives CASSFGQSWPQHF.

This clone was observed many times. The genes are TRBV7-2 and TRBJ2-5, with a weak D call TRBD1 (5 bases). CDR3 size: 12 residues. Germline CDR1 reads SGHTA; CDR2 reads FQGNSA. The V end lost 7 bases, the J end lost 5 bases, and 11 bases lay between the germline ends. The CDR3 is CASKVGLETQYF. The CDR3 region has the DNA TGTGCCAGCAAAGTGGGGCTGGAGACCCAGTACTTC.

The chain links TRBV5-1 to TRBJ1-1, with 10 bases that match TRBD1. The V and J ends lost 5 bases and 5 bases, in that order; junction bases with no gene match: 6. The CDR3 has 14 amino acids. Per the germline V gene, CDR1 is SGHRS and CDR2 is YFSETQ. CDR3 sequence (DNA): TGCGCCAGCAGAGCCGGGACAGGGGAAACTGAAGCTTTCTTT. Protein: CASRAGTGETEAFF.

The V call is TRBV4-1, the J call TRBJ2-1; TRBD2 matches 9 bases. The V gene end was trimmed by 3 bases and the J gene end by 9 bases; junction bases not matched to a gene: 15. This CDR3 contains 17 residues. In germline, CDR1 is MGHRA, CDR2 YSYEKL. The CDR3 nucleotides read TGCGCCAGCAGCCATAGAGGCGGCGGGGGGGAGCCTCCTGAGCAGTTCTTC. Translated, it gives CASSHRGGGGEPPEQFF.

This clone was observed a few times. This chain links TRBV27 with TRBJ2-7, with 7 bases fitting TRBD2. The CDR3 is 15 residues long. Germline assignment: CDR1 MNHEY and CDR2 SMNVEV (reference sequence). Unmatched junction bases numbered 12, after V lost 7 bases and J lost 3 bases. CDR3 loop: CASKGAGLAVYEQYF. The CDR3 nucleotides are TGTGCCAGCAAAGGGGCTGGGCTAGCGGTCTACGAGCAGTACTTC.

V is TRBV14 and J is TRBJ1-1, with D hard to call. This CDR3 is built from 14 residues. The germline V gene encodes CDR1 SGHDN and CDR2 FVKESK. Between the trimmed V and J ends, which lost 1 base and 3 bases, there was a span of 9 bases. The CDR3, as DNA: TGTGCCAGCAGCCAAGCGGGTCGATACACTGAAGCTTTCTTT. It is translated as CASSQAGRYTEAFF.

This clone was detected once. One end of the junction is discordant with germline, which a read error may explain. This CDR3 is CASSLTGPQETQYF. CDR3 DNA: TGTGCTAGCAGCTTAACAGGACCCCAAGAGACCCAGTACTTC. The gene calls are TRBV7-7 and TRBJ2-5; perhaps TRBD1 as D (5 bases). The CDR3 is made up of 14 amino acids. Germline loops: CDR1 SSHAT, CDR2 FNYEAQ (reference sequence). The complete variable domain, with remaining parts taken from reference TRBV7-7 and TRBJ2-5, reads GAGVSQSPRYKVTKRGQDVTLRCDPISSHATLYWYQQALGQGPEFLTYFNYEAQPDKSGLPSDRFSAERPEGSISTLTIQRTEQRDSAMYRCASSLTGPQETQYFGPGTRLLVL.

The table lists this clone with a few counts. This chain uses TRBV20-1 with TRBJ2-7; 11 positions agree with TRBD2. Germline CDR1 is DFQATT and CDR2 is SNEGSKA (reference sequence). This CDR3 contains 14 residues. V shed 3 bases and J 2 bases; nucleotides not matched to a gene: 3. CDR3 residues: CSASSGRAPYEQYF. The CDR3 DNA follows: TGCAGTGCTAGTAGCGGGAGGGCCCCCTACGAGCAGTACTTC.

This chain joins TRBV18 and TRBJ1-2; 11 bases line up with TRBD1. CDR3 size: 13 residues. Losses at the gene ends were 5 bases for V and 5 bases for J; bases not matched to a gene: 1. Looked up from germline, CDR1 is KGHSH and CDR2 is LQKENI. The CDR3 bases are TGTGCCAGCTCAGGACAGGGGGCTTATGGCTACACCTTC. Its translation is CASSGQGAYGYTF. Full variable domain (rest looked up from reference TRBV18 and TRBJ1-2): NAGVMQNPRHLVRRRGQEARLRCSPMKGHSHVYWYRQLPEEGLKFMVYLQKENIIDESGMPKERFSAEFPKEGPSILRIQQVVRGDSAAYFCASSGQGAYGYTFGSGTRLTVV.

V usage is TRBV9 and J usage is TRBJ1-4; possible D gene TRBD1, 6 bases. Looked up from germline, CDR1 is SGDLS and CDR2 is YYNGEE. Trimming left V 1 base short and J 1 base short, with 20 bases between. The CDR3 consists of 19 residues. As DNA, the CDR3 is TGTGCCAGCAGCGTATCGCACAGGGCAGGTGCGGGAACTAATGAAAAACTGTTTTTT. Translated: CASSVSHRAGAGTNEKLFF.

J is TRBJ1-1 and V is TRBV5-1; D is possibly TRBD1 (5 bases). V lost 3 bases and J 0 bases, leaving 15 bases between the germline ends. The CDR3 extends over 16 amino acids. The germline V gene encodes CDR1 SGHRS and CDR2 YFSETQ. The chain's CDR3 is CASSSTPGFLNTEAFF. In DNA form, the CDR3 reads TGCGCCAGCAGCTCTACTCCAGGGTTCCTGAACACTGAAGCTTTCTTT.

This clone was counted between two and nine times. Written as DNA, the CDR3 is TGCGCCAGCAGCCAGGCCTGGACAGGGAAGGGCGAAGCTTTCTTT. This sequence encodes CASSQAWTGKGEAFF. V gene TRBV4-1 combines with J gene TRBJ1-1, with 8 bases aligning to TRBD1. Germline CDR1 MGHRA, CDR2 YSYEKL. This CDR3 region has 15 residues. The junction had 11 bases not matched to a gene; V was cut back by 3 bases and J by 8 bases.

The chain combines TRBV11-2 with TRBJ2-2; no reliable D call. V dropped 5 bases and J dropped 6 bases, with 13 bases sitting between them. In germline, CDR1 is SGHAT, CDR2 FQNNGV. There are 14 residues in the CDR3. CDR3 DNA: TGTGCCAGCAGCCCCCGCCACGGTTCCGGGGAGCTGTTTTTT. It is translated as CASSPRHGSGELFF.

This chain uses TRBV7-2 with TRBJ2-2; D not resolved. Looked up from germline, CDR1 is SGHTA and CDR2 is FQGNSA. This CDR3 comprises 14 residues. V was pared by 7 bases and J by 4 bases, with 13 bases between. The CDR3 loop reads CASTESLFTGELFF. The CDR3, as DNA: TGTGCCAGCACCGAGAGCCTCTTCACCGGGGAGCTGTTTTTT.